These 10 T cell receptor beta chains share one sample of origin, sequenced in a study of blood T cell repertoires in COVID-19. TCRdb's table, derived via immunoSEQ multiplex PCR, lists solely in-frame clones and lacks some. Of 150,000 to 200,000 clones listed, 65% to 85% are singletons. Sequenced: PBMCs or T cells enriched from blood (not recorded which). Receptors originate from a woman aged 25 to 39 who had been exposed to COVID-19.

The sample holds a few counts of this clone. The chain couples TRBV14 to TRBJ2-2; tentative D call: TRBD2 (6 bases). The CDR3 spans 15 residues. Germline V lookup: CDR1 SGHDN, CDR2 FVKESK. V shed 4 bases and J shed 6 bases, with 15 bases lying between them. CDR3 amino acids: CASSPRYGGAGELFF. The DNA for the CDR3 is TGTGCCAGCAGCCCCCGTTACGGCGGGGCCGGGGAGCTGTTTTTT.

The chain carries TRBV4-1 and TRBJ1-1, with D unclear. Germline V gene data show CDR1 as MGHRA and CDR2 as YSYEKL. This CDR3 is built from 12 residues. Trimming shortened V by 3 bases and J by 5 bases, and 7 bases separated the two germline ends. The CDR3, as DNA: TGCGCCAGCAGCCAGTTCCCTACTGAAGCTTTCTTT. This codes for CASSQFPTEAFF.

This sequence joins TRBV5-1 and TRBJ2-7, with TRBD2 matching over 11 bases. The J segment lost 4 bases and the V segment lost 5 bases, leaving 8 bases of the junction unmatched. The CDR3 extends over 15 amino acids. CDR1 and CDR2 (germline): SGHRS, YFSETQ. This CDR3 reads CASRDSGGAFYEQYF. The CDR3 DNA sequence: TGCGCCAGCAGGGATAGCGGGGGGGCCTTTTACGAGCAGTACTTC.

DNA for the CDR3: TGTGCCAGCAGTTACGGGAGCCCGGAGGGCTACACCTTC. Amino acid sequence: CASSYGSPEGYTF. The chain links TRBV6-5 to TRBJ1-2; no reliable D call. Germline CDR1 reads MNHEY; CDR2 reads SVGAGI. V lost 2 bases to trimming and J lost 8 bases, with 12 bases between them. The CDR3 sequence is 13 residues long.

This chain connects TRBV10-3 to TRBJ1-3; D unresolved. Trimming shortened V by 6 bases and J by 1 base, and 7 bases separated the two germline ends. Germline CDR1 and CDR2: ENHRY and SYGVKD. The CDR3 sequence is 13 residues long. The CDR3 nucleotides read TGTGCCATCAGAATAACATCTGGAAACACCATATATTTT. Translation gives CAIRITSGNTIYF.

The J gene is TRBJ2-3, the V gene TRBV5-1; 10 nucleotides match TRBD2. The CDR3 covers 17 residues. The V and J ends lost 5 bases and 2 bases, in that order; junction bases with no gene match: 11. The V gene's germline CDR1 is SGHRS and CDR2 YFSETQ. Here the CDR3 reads CASSPAPLAGVTDTQYF. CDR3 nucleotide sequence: TGCGCCAGCAGTCCGGCCCCCCTAGCGGGGGTCACAGATACGCAGTATTTT. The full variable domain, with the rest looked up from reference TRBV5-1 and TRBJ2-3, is KAGVTQTPRYLIKTRGQQVTLSCSPISGHRSVSWYQQTPGQGLQFLFEYFSETQRNKGNFPGRFSGRQFSNSRSEMNVSTLELGDSALYLCASSPAPLAGVTDTQYFGPGTRLTVL.

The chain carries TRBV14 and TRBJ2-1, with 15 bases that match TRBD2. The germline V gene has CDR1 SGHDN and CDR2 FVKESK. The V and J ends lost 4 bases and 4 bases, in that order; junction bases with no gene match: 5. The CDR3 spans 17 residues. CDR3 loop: CASSPLGLAGGYNEQFF. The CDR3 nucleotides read TGTGCCAGCAGCCCCCTCGGACTAGCGGGGGGGTACAATGAGCAGTTCTTC.

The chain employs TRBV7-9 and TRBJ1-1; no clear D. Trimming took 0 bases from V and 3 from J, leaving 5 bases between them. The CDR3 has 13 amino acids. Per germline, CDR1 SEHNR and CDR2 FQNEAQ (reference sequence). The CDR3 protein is CASSLAPDTEAFF. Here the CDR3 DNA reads TGTGCCAGCAGCTTAGCGCCGGACACTGAAGCTTTCTTT. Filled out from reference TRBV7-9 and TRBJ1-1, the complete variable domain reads DTGVSQNPRHKITKRGQNVTFRCDPISEHNRLYWYRQTLGQGPEFLTYFQNEAQLEKSRLLSDRFSAERPKGSFSTLEIQRTEQGDSAMYLCASSLAPDTEAFFGQGTRLTVV.

The CDR3 DNA follows: TGTGCCAGCAGCTATCAGGGAAGTAACGAGCAGTACTTC. It is translated as CASSYQGSNEQYF. The chain links TRBV9 to TRBJ2-7; the D gene is possibly TRBD1 (5 bases). Deletions cut 4 bases from V and 5 bases from J, with 13 bases between. The V gene's germline CDR1 is SGDLS and CDR2 YYNGEE. This CDR3 comprises 13 residues.

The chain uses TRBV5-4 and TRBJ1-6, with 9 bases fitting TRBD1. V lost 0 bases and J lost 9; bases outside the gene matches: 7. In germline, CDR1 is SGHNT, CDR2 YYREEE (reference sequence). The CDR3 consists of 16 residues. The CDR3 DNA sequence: TGTGCCAGCAGCTTGGTGCCCGGGACAGGGCTTTCACCCCTCCACTTT. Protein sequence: CASSLVPGTGLSPLHF.